This T cell receptor beta chain is from a study of response to subunit inactivated influenza vaccine. Via MiXCR, TCRdb re-called the RT-PCR reads, giving one row per CDR3 protein. The profile shows just over 300,000 distinct CDR3 sequences, 21% of them singletons. Germline CDR1 is MNHEY and CDR2 is SVGAGI. This CDR3 has 16 amino acids. Deletions cut 0 bases from V and 0 bases from J, with 11 bases between. The V call is TRBV6-5, the J call TRBJ1-1, with D uncertain. The sequences come from PBMCs from blood, collected about 20 months after vaccination. This clonotype was sampled from a man between 50 and 69 years old who received an inactivated influenza vaccine. CDR3 DNA sequence: TGTGCCAGCAGTTACTCGATGGCTGCCATGAACACTGAAGCTTTCTTT. Encoded protein: CASSYSMAAMNTEAFF.